The rows below give T cell receptor beta chains drawn from one sample of a study of circulating CD8 cells and anti-PD-1 response in melanoma. Each CDR3 protein gets one entry after TCRdb re-called the reads with MiXCR. This sample yields some 1,300 distinct CDR3 sequences, of which around 9.6% are seen a single time; over 12% belongs to the top ten. Sequences were derived from CD8+ T cells from PBMCs, sampled at baseline or after one month of anti-PD-1 therapy (not recorded which). The receptor source for this set is a human donor with melanoma. Each CDR3 is given with its conserved first and last residue. D genes are given only for firm matches. Only some rows state a clone size, as once, few, many or a class for expanded clones.

v_gene,abundance,j_gene,d_gene,CDR3nt,CDR3aa
TRBV27,medium-sized,TRBJ2-3,.,TGTGCCAGCAGTTTGGGCGGAAGCACAGATACGCAGTATTTT,CASSLGGSTDTQYF
TRBV27,.,TRBJ2-3,TRBD2,TGTGCCGGCAGGGGGACTAGCGGCACAGATACGCAGTATTTC,CAGRGTSGTDTQYF
TRBV2,medium-sized,TRBJ2-1,TRBD1,TGTGCCAGCAGGGCGACAGGGGCGAGCTCCTACAATGAGCAGTTCTTC,CASRATGASSYNEQFF
TRBV10-2,large,TRBJ2-7,.,TGCGCCAGCAGTGAGTCGGGCGAGCAGTACTTC,CASSESGEQYF
TRBV5-5,medium-sized,TRBJ1-1,TRBD1,TGTGCCAGCAGCCACGGAACCGGGACAGGGAAGTCGACGGAAGCTTTCTTT,CASSHGTGTGKSTEAFF
TRBV20-1,few,TRBJ2-1,.,TGCAGTGCTAGAGTGACCACAAGCTCCTACAATGAGCAGTTCTTC,CSARVTTSSYNEQFF
TRBV29-1,medium-sized,TRBJ2-7,.,TGCAGCGTTGTCGATTCAGAGGACTACGAGCAGTACTTC,CSVVDSEDYEQYF
TRBV5-4,few,TRBJ2-5,.,TGTGCCAGCAGCTTTATGGCAGGGGGAGGAGAGACCCAGTACTTC,CASSFMAGGGETQYF
TRBV11-2,medium-sized,TRBJ2-7,TRBD1,TGTGCCAGCAGCTACGGACAGGGGCTCGAGCAGTACTTC,CASSYGQGLEQYF
TRBV5-4,.,TRBJ2-7,TRBD1,TGTGCCAGCAGCTTCAGGGGGAACTACGAGCAGTACTTC,CASSFRGNYEQYF
TRBV9,.,TRBJ2-7,TRBD1,TGTGCCAGCAGCTCCTACGGACAGGGCTACGAGCAGTACTTC,CASSSYGQGYEQYF
TRBV9,medium-sized,TRBJ2-4,TRBD2,TGTGCCAGCAGCCCCTATAGTACGGGGGGAAACATTCAGTACTTC,CASSPYSTGGNIQYF
TRBV20-1,few,TRBJ2-7,TRBD1,TGCAGTGCTAGAGAGGGACAGGCGCCCTACGAGCAGTACTTC,CSAREGQAPYEQYF
TRBV12-3/TRBV12-4,medium-sized,TRBJ1-1,.,TGTGCCAGCAGTTTACCCCCCGAGGCGGCTTTCTTT,CASSLPPEAAFF
TRBV27,large,TRBJ2-7,TRBD1,TGTGCCAGCAGTTCAACACAGGGGAGCTCCTACGAGCAGTACTTC,CASSSTQGSSYEQYF
TRBV7-9,medium-sized,TRBJ1-1,.,TGTGCCAGCAGCTTAGGCACTGAAGCTTTCTTT,CASSLGTEAFF
TRBV28,large,TRBJ2-5,TRBD2,TGTGCCAGCACCAGCGGGAGGGAGACCCAGTACTTC,CASTSGRETQYF
TRBV12-3/TRBV12-4,medium-sized,TRBJ1-3,.,TGTGCCATGCCCCCTTCGGAGGGACTTGGAAACACCATATATTTT,CAMPPSEGLGNTIYF
TRBV11-3,medium-sized,TRBJ1-1,.,TGTGCCAGCAGCTTCGGGGGCGCGGACACTGAAGCTTTCTTT,CASSFGGADTEAFF
TRBV19,medium-sized,TRBJ1-5,.,TGTGCCAGTAGTACCCCCTTTTCAGGGTACAATCAGCCCCAGCATTTT,CASSTPFSGYNQPQHF
TRBV28,medium-sized,TRBJ2-1,.,TGTGCCAGCAGTTTATACGGGACACGCATCGACAATGAGCAGTTCTTC,CASSLYGTRIDNEQFF
TRBV12-5,large,TRBJ1-5,.,TGTGCTAGCCTATTTAGACAGTTCAATCAGCCCCAGCATTTT,CASLFRQFNQPQHF
TRBV6-2/TRBV6-3,medium-sized,TRBJ2-7,.,TGTGCCAGCAGTTACTTCGCGGACGAGCAGTACTTC,CASSYFADEQYF
TRBV9,medium-sized,TRBJ1-1,.,TGTGCCAGCAGCGTAGGGGTGTACACTGAAGCTTTCTTT,CASSVGVYTEAFF
TRBV29-1,hyperexpanded,TRBJ2-5,TRBD1,TGCAGCGTTCCGGGACAGATACAAGAGACCCAGTACTTC,CSVPGQIQETQYF